This paragraph covers one T cell receptor beta chain sequence. Its specificity is unknown. This sample is part of a study of cytomegalovirus exposure and HLA in healthy donors. Study conclusions and caveats: Reports indicated that the classifier achieved high specificity and sensitivity in diagnosing cytomegalovirus status. The study put under 200 TCR beta chains on its list as cytomegalovirus-associated.

PCR employed 60 Vbeta and 13 Jbeta primers. Assay used: immunoSEQ multiplex PCR; TCRdb lists only in-frame clones, some missing. The sample shows 45,000 to 70,000 clones, 70% to 85% of them seen only once. The CDR3 totals 15 residues. V was cut by 6 bases and J by 6 bases, with 17 bases left in between. Germline V gene lookup returns CDR1 SGHVS and CDR2 FNYEAQ. This sequence was found in a man aged 45-65 years in good health and CMV-seronegative. The J gene is TRBJ2-2, the V gene TRBV7-6, with D possibly being TRBD2 (6 bases). Source material: PBMCs. CDR3 in DNA: TGTGCCAGCAGGAGGGATTACGGAGGGGCCGGGGAGCTGTTTTTT. As protein: CASRRDYGGAGELFF. Full variable domain (outside the CDR3, taken from reference TRBV7-6 and TRBJ2-2): GAGVSQSPRYKVTKRGQDVALRCDPISGHVSLYWYRQALGQGPEFLTYFNYEAQQDKSGLPNDRFSAERPEGSISTLTIQRTEQRDSAMYRCASRRDYGGAGELFFGEGSRLTVL.